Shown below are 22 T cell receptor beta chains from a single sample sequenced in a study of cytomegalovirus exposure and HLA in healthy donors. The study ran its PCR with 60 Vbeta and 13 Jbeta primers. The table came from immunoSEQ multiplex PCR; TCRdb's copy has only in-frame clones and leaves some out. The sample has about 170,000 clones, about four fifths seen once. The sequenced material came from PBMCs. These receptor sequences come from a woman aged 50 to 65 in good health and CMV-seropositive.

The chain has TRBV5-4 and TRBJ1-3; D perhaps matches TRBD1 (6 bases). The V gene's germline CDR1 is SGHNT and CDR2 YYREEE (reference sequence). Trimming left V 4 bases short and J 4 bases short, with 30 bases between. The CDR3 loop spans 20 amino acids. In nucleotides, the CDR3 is TGTGCCAGCAGCACCGAATACGCCGGAGGCAGGGGAATAAGAGGAAACACCATATATTTT. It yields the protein CASSTEYAGGRGIRGNTIYF.

The chain's CDR3 is CASSLTSAGELFF. CDR3 in DNA: TGTGCCAGCAGCCTGACTAGCGCCGGGGAGCTGTTTTTT. The J gene is TRBJ2-2, the V gene TRBV5-4; TRBD2 aligns across 8 bases. V shed 4 bases and J 6 bases; nucleotides not matched to a gene: 2. The CDR3 loop spans 13 amino acids. CDR1 SGHNT and CDR2 YYREEE come from the germline V gene (reference sequence).

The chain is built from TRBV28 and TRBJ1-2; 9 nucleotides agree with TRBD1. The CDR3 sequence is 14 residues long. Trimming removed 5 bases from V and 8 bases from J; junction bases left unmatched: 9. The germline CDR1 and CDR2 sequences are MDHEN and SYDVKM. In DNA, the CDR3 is TGTGCCAGCAGTCTCCACCGGGACAGGGACGGCTACACCTTC. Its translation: CASSLHRDRDGYTF.

The CDR3 region has the DNA TGCGCCAGCAGCCAAGATACGACAGGGGGCATAAACACCATATATTTT. This translates into CASSQDTTGGINTIYF. V usage is TRBV4-3 and J usage is TRBJ1-3, with 10 bases that match TRBD1. The V segment lost 0 bases and the J segment 6 bases; nucleotides outside the gene matches: 5. The CDR3 runs 16 residues. The V gene's germline CDR1 is LGHNA and CDR2 YSLEER.

The CDR3 DNA sequence: TGTGCCAGCTCACCCTCGGGGAGACCTACTGAAGCTTTCTTT. Translated: CASSPSGRPTEAFF. V usage is TRBV18 and J usage is TRBJ1-1; no reliable D call. CDR3 length: 14 amino acids. Germline V lookup: CDR1 KGHSH, CDR2 LQKENI. Trimming stripped 3 bases from V and 5 bases from J, with 13 bases between.

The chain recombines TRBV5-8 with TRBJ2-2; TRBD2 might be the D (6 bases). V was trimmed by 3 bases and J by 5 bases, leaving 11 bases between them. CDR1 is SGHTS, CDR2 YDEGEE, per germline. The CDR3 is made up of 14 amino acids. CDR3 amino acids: CASSWGGWTGELFF. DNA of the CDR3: TGTGCCAGCAGCTGGGGAGGATGGACCGGGGAGCTGTTTTTT. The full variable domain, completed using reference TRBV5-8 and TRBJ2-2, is EAGVTQSPTHLIKTRGQQATLRCSPISGHTSVYWYQQALGLGLQFLLWYDEGEERNRGNFPPRFSGRQFPNYSSELNVNALELEDSALYLCASSWGGWTGELFFGEGSRLTVL.

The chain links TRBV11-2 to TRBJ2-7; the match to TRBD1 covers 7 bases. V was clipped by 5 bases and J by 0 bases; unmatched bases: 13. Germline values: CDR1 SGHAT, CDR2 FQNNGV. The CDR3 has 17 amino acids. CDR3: CASSPINRDRRSYEQYF. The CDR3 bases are TGTGCCAGCAGCCCAATAAACCGGGACAGACGCTCCTACGAGCAGTACTTC.

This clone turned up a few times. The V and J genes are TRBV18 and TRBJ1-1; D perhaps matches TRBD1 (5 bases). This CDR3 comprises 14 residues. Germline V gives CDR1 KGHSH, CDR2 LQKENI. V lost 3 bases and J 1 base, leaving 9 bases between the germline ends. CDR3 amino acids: CASSPLDRNTEAFF. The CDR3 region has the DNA TGTGCCAGCTCACCTCTTGACAGGAACACTGAAGCTTTCTTT. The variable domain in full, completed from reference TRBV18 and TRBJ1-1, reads NAGVMQNPRHLVRRRGQEARLRCSPMKGHSHVYWYRQLPEEGLKFMVYLQKENIIDESGMPKERFSAEFPKEGPSILRIQQVVRGDSAAYFCASSPLDRNTEAFFGQGTRLTVV.

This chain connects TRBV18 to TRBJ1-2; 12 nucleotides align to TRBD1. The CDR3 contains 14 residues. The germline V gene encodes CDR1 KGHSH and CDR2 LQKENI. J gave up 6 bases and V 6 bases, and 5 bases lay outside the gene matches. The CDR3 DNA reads TGTGCCAGCTCCCGGGACAGGGGGCAAAATGGCTACACCTTC. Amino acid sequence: CASSRDRGQNGYTF.

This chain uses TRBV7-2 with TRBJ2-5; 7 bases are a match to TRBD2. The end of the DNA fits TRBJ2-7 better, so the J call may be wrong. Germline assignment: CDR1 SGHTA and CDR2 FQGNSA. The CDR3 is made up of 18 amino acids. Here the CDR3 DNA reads TGTGCCAGCAGCTTAATGTGGGGCGGGCGGGAGACCGTTTACGAGCAGTACTTC. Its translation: CASSLMWGGRETVYEQYF.

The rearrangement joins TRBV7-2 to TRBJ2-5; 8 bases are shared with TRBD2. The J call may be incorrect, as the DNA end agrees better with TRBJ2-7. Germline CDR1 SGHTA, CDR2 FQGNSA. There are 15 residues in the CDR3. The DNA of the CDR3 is TGTGCCAGCAGCCCCCGGGGGGGACCCTCACACGAGCAGTACTTC. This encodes CASSPRGGPSHEQYF.

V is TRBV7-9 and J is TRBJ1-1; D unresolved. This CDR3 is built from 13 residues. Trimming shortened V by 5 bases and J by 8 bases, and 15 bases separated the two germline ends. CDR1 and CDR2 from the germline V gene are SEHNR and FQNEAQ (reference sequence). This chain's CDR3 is CASSRFPPGEAFF. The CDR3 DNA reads TGTGCCAGCAGCAGGTTCCCCCCCGGGGAAGCTTTCTTT.

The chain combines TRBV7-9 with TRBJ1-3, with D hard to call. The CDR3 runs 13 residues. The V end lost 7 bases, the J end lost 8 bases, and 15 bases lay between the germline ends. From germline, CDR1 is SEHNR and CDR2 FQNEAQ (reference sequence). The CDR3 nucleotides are TGTGCCAGCAACCTTATCGGTCGCGACACCATATATTTT. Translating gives CASNLIGRDTIYF.

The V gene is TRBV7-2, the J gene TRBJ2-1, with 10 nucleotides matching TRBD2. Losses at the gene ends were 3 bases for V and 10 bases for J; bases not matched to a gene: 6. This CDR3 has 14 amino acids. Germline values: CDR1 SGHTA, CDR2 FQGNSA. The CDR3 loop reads CASSFLAGVGEQFF. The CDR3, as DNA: TGTGCCAGCAGCTTTCTAGCGGGGGTGGGGGAGCAGTTCTTC.

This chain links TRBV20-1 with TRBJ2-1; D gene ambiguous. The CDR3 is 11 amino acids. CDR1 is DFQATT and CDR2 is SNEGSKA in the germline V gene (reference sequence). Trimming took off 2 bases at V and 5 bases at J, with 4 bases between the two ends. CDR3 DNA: TGCAGTGCTAGAATAGACAATGAGCAGTTCTTC. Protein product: CSARIDNEQFF.

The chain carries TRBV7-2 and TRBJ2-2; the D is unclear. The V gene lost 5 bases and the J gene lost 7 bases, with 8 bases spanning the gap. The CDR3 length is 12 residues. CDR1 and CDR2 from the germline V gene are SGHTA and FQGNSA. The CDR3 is CASSLEVGELFF. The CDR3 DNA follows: TGTGCCAGCAGCCTCGAGGTCGGGGAGCTGTTTTTT.

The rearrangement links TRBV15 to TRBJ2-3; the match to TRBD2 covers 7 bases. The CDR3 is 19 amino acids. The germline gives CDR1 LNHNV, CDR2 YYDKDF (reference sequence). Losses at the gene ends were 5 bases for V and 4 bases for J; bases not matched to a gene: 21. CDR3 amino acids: CATSAQWGREGQSADTQYF. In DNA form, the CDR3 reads TGTGCCACCAGCGCTCAATGGGGGAGGGAGGGCCAATCTGCAGATACGCAGTATTTT.

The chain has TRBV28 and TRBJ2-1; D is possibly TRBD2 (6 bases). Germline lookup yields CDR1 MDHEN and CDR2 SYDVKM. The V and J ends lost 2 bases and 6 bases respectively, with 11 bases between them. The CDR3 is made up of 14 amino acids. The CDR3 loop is CASSLRQGGNEQFF. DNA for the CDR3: TGTGCCAGCAGTTTACGGCAGGGAGGCAATGAGCAGTTCTTC. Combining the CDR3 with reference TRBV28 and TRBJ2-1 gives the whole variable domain DVKVTQSSRYLVKRTGEKVFLECVQDMDHENMFWYRQDPGLGLRLIYFSYDVKMKEKGDIPEGYSVSREKKERFSLILESASTNQTSMYLCASSLRQGGNEQFFGPGTRLTVL.

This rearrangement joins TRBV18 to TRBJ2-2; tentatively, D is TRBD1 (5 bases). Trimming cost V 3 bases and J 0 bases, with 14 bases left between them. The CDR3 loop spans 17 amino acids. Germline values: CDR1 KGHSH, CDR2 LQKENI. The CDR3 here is CASSPLRVTANTGELFF. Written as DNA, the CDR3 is TGTGCCAGCTCACCCCTCCGAGTGACAGCGAACACCGGGGAGCTGTTTTTT.

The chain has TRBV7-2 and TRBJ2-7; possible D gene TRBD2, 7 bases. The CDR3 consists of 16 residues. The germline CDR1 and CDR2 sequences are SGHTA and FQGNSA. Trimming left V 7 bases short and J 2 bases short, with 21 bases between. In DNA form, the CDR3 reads TGTGCCAGCACCTACCGAGGGGGGGTCCCCCCCTACGAGCAGTACTTC. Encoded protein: CASTYRGGVPPYEQYF.

The CDR3 protein is CASSFLREDYNEQFF. CDR3 nucleotide sequence: TGTGCCAGCAGCTTCTTACGGGAGGACTACAATGAGCAGTTCTTC. The chain couples TRBV7-9 to TRBJ2-1; TRBD2 aligns across 7 bases. Germline CDR1 and CDR2: SEHNR and FQNEAQ (reference sequence). V lost 3 bases and J lost 3; bases outside the gene matches: 5. The CDR3 covers 15 residues.

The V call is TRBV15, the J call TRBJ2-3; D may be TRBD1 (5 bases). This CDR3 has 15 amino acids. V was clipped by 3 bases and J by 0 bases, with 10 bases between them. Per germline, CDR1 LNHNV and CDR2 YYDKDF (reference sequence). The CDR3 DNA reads TGTGCCACCAGCAGGGGGCGGATAAGCACAGATACGCAGTATTTT. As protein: CATSRGRISTDTQYF.